Listed below are T cell receptor beta chains from one sample, sequenced in a study of T cell responses to AZD1222 COVID-19 vaccine. Sequencing used immunoSEQ multiplex PCR; TCRdb keeps in-frame clones, though not all of them. The sample yields around 74,000 clones, 92% seen once. The sequenced sample was peripheral blood, obtained on day 0 of MenACWY control vaccination. All receptors come from an adult in good health. The CDR3 runs from the conserved cysteine through the conserved F or W. A D gene is named only where the DNA matches it firmly. Expanded clones get a size class; other rows say once, few or many, or leave the size out.

. TRBJ1-4 . TRBV5-4 CASSAGSGYTNEKLFF TGTGCCAGCAGCGCAGGGTCAGGGTACACTAATGAAAAACTGTTTTTT
. TRBJ1-5 TRBD1 TRBV28 CASSGTDSNQPQHF TGTGCCAGCAGCGGGACAGATAGCAATCAGCCCCAGCATTTT
. TRBJ1-5 . TRBV7-8 CASSLGTSSNQPQHF TGTGCCAGCAGCTTGGGGACATCTAGCAATCAGCCCCAGCATTTT
. TRBJ2-1 TRBD2 TRBV18 CASSPAPVRGLFF TGTGCCAGCTCACCAGCCCCGGTGCGGGGGTTGTTCTTC
. TRBJ2-7 . TRBV5-1 CASSLSGTRSYEQYF TGCGCCAGCAGCTTGTCGGGCACCCGCTCCTACGAGCAGTACTTC
once TRBJ1-5 TRBD1 TRBV7-2 CASSPQTGSNQPQHF TGTGCCAGCAGCCCCCAGACAGGGAGCAATCAGCCCCAGCATTTT
. TRBJ1-2 . TRBV5-8 CASSSTGTFTTF TGTGCCAGCAGCTCAACCGGGACGTTTACGACCTTC
. TRBJ1-1 . TRBV6-6 CASSRASRDTEAFF TGTGCCAGCAGCCGTGCTAGCCGCGACACTGAAGCTTTCTTT
once TRBJ1-4 . TRBV6-5 CASSYSTANEKLFF TGTGCCAGCAGTTACTCGACAGCTAATGAAAAACTGTTTTTT
. TRBJ2-5 . TRBV14 CASSQDTPRTAKETQYF TGTGCCAGCAGCCAAGACACACCCCGGACAGCAAAAGAGACCCAGTACTTC
once TRBJ2-3 TRBD2 TRBV10-1 CASSASGRPADTQYF TGCGCCAGCAGTGCTAGCGGGAGGCCAGCGGATACGCAGTATTTT
. TRBJ2-2 TRBD1 TRBV23-1 CASSPGQGPGELFF TGCGCCAGCAGTCCCGGACAGGGGCCCGGGGAGCTGTTTTTT
. TRBJ2-3 . TRBV11-1 CASRTGSTDTQYF TGTGCCAGCAGGACGGGGAGCACAGATACGCAGTATTTT
once TRBJ1-5 . TRBV2 CASSEGPNQPQHF TGTGCCAGCAGTGAAGGGCCTAATCAGCCCCAGCATTTT
. TRBJ2-1 TRBD2 TRBV7-3 CASSPGTSWGNEQFF TGTGCCAGCAGCCCAGGGACTAGTTGGGGTAATGAGCAGTTCTTC
. TRBJ2-6 . TRBV6-4 CASSDRESSGANVLTF TGTGCCAGCAGTGACAGGGAGAGCTCTGGGGCCAACGTCCTGACTTTC
. TRBJ2-1 TRBD2 TRBV4-3 CASSQELAGDGEQFF TGCGCCAGCAGCCAAGAACTAGCGGGAGATGGTGAGCAGTTCTTC
. TRBJ2-2 . TRBV5-5 CASSPGDWNTGELFF TGTGCCAGCAGCCCCGGGGACTGGAACACCGGGGAGCTGTTTTTT
. TRBJ2-7 TRBD1 TRBV5-1 CASSPWTGNNYEQYF TGCGCCAGCAGCCCATGGACAGGGAACAACTACGAGCAGTACTTC
. TRBJ2-1 . TRBV27 CASRGQSSYNEQFF TGTGCCAGCAGAGGACAGAGCTCCTACAATGAGCAGTTCTTC
. TRBJ1-5 . TRBV6-5 CASRKKGQPQHF TGTGCCAGCAGGAAAAAGGGTCAGCCCCAGCATTTT
. TRBJ2-1 TRBD2 TRBV6-2/TRBV6-3 CASSGRNLAGGLNEQFF TGTGCCAGCAGTGGGCGGAATTTAGCGGGAGGGCTGAATGAGCAGTTCTTC
. TRBJ1-4 TRBD1 TRBV19 CASRRRAGQPPTNEKLFF TGTGCCAGTAGGCGTCGAGCGGGACAGCCACCAACTAATGAAAAACTGTTTTTT
. TRBJ1-2 . TRBV19 CASSPTIGGEYGYTF TGTGCCAGTAGCCCTACAATAGGAGGAGAGTATGGCTACACCTTC
. TRBJ1-5 TRBD1 TRBV6-5 CASSSGQGWDQPQHF TGTGCCAGCAGTTCAGGACAGGGTTGGGATCAGCCCCAGCATTTT
. TRBJ1-2 TRBD1 TRBV7-2 CASSLYGTEIINYGYTF TGTGCCAGCAGCTTATATGGGACAGAGATAATTAACTATGGCTACACCTTC
once TRBJ2-2 TRBD2 TRBV29-1 CSVEGLLAGDTGELFF TGCAGCGTTGAAGGTCTACTAGCGGGAGACACCGGGGAGCTGTTTTTT
. TRBJ1-5 TRBD1 TRBV19 CASSMGQINQPQHF TGTGCCAGTAGTATGGGACAGATCAATCAGCCCCAGCATTTT
. TRBJ1-4 . TRBV27 CASSFGRGEKLFF TGTGCCAGCAGTTTTGGCAGGGGTGAAAAACTGTTTTTT